The sequence of this T cell receptor (beta chain) was determined in a study of long-term antiretroviral therapy in people with HIV. Version v3.0 of the immunoSEQ assay ran at survey level. Measured with immunoSEQ multiplex PCR; TCRdb has only the in-frame clones, and not every one. There are 15,000 to 20,000 clones in the sample; 85% to 95% occur only once, and approximately 1.4% lies in the top ten. About this clone itself: Its antigen is unknown.

V lost 1 base and J lost 0, with 7 bases in between. This CDR3 is built from 15 residues. The germline V gene encodes CDR1 SGHTA and CDR2 FQGNSA. Study-level findings and limits: HIV repertoires showed narrower CDR3 length ranges than controls.

Each donor had at least one pre-ART and at least two post-ART PBMC samples. This sequence originates from a young man with HIV. This material consisted of unsorted PBMCs, taken 10 to 13 years after starting antiretroviral therapy. V and J are TRBV7-2 and TRBJ2-1; D is perhaps TRBD1 (5 bases). CDR3 DNA sequence: TGTGCCAGCAGCTTAGGCACAGGCTCCTACAATGAGCAGTTCTTC. This encodes CASSLGTGSYNEQFF.